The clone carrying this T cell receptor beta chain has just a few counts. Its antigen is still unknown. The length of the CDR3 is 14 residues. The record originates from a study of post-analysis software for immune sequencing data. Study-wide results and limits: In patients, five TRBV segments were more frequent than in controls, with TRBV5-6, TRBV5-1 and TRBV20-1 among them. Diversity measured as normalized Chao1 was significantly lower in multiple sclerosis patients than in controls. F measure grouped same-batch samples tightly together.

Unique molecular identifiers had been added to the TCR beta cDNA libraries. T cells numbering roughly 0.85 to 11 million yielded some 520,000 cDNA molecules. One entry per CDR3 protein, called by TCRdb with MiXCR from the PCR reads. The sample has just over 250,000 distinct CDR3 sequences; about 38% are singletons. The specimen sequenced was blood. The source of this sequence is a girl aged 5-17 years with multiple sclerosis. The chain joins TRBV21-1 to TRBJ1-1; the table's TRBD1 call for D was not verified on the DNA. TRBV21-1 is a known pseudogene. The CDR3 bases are TGTGCCAGCAGCAAAAGCCATGAATTGGGGGGGACTTTCTTT. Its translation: CASSKSHELGGTFF.